This T cell receptor beta chain was documented in a study of human CD8 memory T cell subsets. Construction of TCR beta libraries was accomplished by means of UMI-labeled 5' RACE. Methods used by the authors: Between 3,000 and 18,000 functional CDR3 beta clonotypes were found per TCR beta library. For each CDR3 protein, TCRdb gives one entry from its re-call of the 5' RACE reads, without DNA. TCRdb, rather than the study authors, made the V and J calls. This specimen shows some 7,000 distinct CDR3 sequences; the ten leading clones hold approximately 23%. The term TPEX covered CCR7+ PD-1+ TIGIT+ early memory CD8+ T cells that had exhausted-like traits. The source of the PBMC was buffy coats of healthy donors. Magnetic separation of the negative type served to enrich total CD8+ T cells. Germline V gives CDR1 MGHDK, CDR2 SYGVNS. The CDR3 runs 15 residues.

The V and J genes are TRBV25-1 and TRBJ1-3; TCRdb gives TRBD1 as the D gene, but with no DNA this cannot be confirmed. The TCR originated in a human donor in good health. The sequenced sample was CD8+ T cells from PBMCs. CDR3 amino acids: CASTRTGNSGNTIYF.